This entry concerns a single T cell receptor beta chain. The record originates from a study of blood T cell repertoires in COVID-19. Looking at the study overall: COVID-19 samples collected from the United States, Italy and Spain covered acute and convalescent phases. The cDNA or gDNA used as material had been derived from T cells, B-cell-depleted T cells, or PBMCs.

Original handling: Amplification of reference gene primers was used by the study to estimate nucleated cell counts. Libraries were prepared by immunoSEQ multiplex PCR; TCRdb keeps only in-frame clonotypes and omits some of them. Clone size and the V and J calls come from that table; the DNA yielded D and trimming. The repertoire holds under 300,000 clones, with 83% as singletons. Germline loops: CDR1 GTSNPN, CDR2 SVGIG (reference sequence). The CDR3 length is 13 residues. Trimming stripped 1 base from V and 7 bases from J, with 11 bases between. The chain carries TRBV30 and TRBJ1-3, with D uncertain. The clonotype comes from a woman between 45 and 60 years old who had recovered from COVID-19. Sequencing was performed on peripheral blood. This CDR3 reads CAWSESAGNTIYF. The CDR3, as DNA: TGTGCCTGGAGTGAGTCGGCGGGGAACACCATATATTTT.